The next 29 T cell receptor beta chains were all read from a single sample in a study of vaccination effects on CD4 cells after COVID-19. The culture ran for around nine days, and then CD4+ T cells were isolated. As their vaccination, participants received two doses of either BNT162b2 or mRNA-1273. Method: immunoSEQ multiplex PCR; TCRdb's copy keeps in-frame clones and lacks some. The top ten clones hold about 4.6% of a sample with fewer than 60,000 clones, under 85% of them seen once. Their target antigens are unknown. Sample: CD4+ T cells from PBMCs cultured without peptide, taken after COVID-19 vaccination. These receptors all come from a human donor who received a COVID-19 vaccine.

The J gene is TRBJ2-5, the V gene TRBV28; TRBD2 might be the D (6 bases). CDR3 length equals 13 residues. The V end lost 10 bases, the J end lost 5 bases, and 17 bases lay between the germline ends. CDR1 is MDHEN and CDR2 is SYDVKM in the germline V gene. In nucleotides, the CDR3 is TGTGCCACCCAGGGACTGCCCCTGGAGACCCAGTACTTC. It translates to CATQGLPLETQYF.

This rearrangement joins TRBV19 to TRBJ1-6, with D unresolved. Germline CDR1 LNHDA, CDR2 SQIVND (reference sequence). This CDR3 spans 14 amino acids. Trimming removed 5 bases from V and 0 bases from J, with 5 bases in between. The CDR3 DNA reads TGTGCCAGTAGTCTAAGCTCCTATAATTCACCCCTCCACTTT. Protein: CASSLSSYNSPLHF.

In nucleotides, the CDR3 is TGCGCCAGCAGCCAAAATGAGAACTCGAACACCATATATTTT. It yields the protein CASSQNENSNTIYF. This sequence joins TRBV4-1 and TRBJ1-3; D is ambiguous. V lost 2 bases, J lost 7 bases, and 12 bases lay in between. CDR1 and CDR2 (germline): MGHRA, YSYEKL. This CDR3 is built from 14 residues.

The chain uses TRBV7-2 and TRBJ2-3; 14 nucleotides line up with TRBD2. Germline CDR1 SGHTA, CDR2 FQGNSA. V dropped 4 bases and J dropped 6; count of bases not matched to a gene: 6. This CDR3 is built from 16 residues. CDR3 in amino acids: CASSYRLAGGPDTQYF. The CDR3 DNA reads TGTGCCAGCAGCTACCGACTAGCGGGGGGGCCGGATACGCAGTATTTT.

The chain employs TRBV5-4 and TRBJ1-6; D call uncertain. This CDR3 is 13 amino acids long. Trimming shortened V by 0 bases and J by 10 bases, and 8 bases separated the two germline ends. Looked up from germline, CDR1 is SGHNT and CDR2 is YYREEE (reference sequence). This chain's CDR3 is CASSLDLSSPLHF. The CDR3 DNA is TGTGCCAGCAGCTTGGATCTCTCCTCACCCCTCCACTTT.

The chain joins TRBV28 to TRBJ1-1; the match to TRBD1 covers 12 bases. CDR1 MDHEN and CDR2 SYDVKM come from the germline V gene. The CDR3 is 16 amino acids. V lost 3 bases, J lost 0 bases, and 2 bases stayed unmatched. In DNA, the CDR3 is TGTGCCAGCAGTTTGGGACAGGGGGCCATGAACACTGAAGCTTTCTTT. Protein: CASSLGQGAMNTEAFF.

This clone was seen only once. This sequence joins TRBV6-5 and TRBJ1-1, with unresolved D. V dropped 6 bases and J dropped 4 bases, with 15 bases sitting between them. The CDR3 length is 14 residues. Per germline, CDR1 MNHEY and CDR2 SVGAGI. The CDR3 spells CASRSQTHSTEAFF. The CDR3 region has the DNA TGTGCCAGCAGATCACAGACTCACAGCACTGAAGCTTTCTTT.

This chain links TRBV7-2 with TRBJ2-5; D might be TRBD2 (6 bases). The CDR3 covers 13 residues. Germline assignment: CDR1 SGHTA and CDR2 FQGNSA. Between the trimmed V and J ends, which lost 7 bases and 5 bases, there was a span of 14 bases. CDR3 nucleotide sequence: TGTGCCAGCACCGGGGGAGTTAGGGAGACCCAGTACTTC. Translated: CASTGGVRETQYF.

The V gene is TRBV19, the J gene TRBJ2-7, with D possibly matching TRBD1 (6 bases). CDR3 length equals 14 residues. Germline V gene data show CDR1 as LNHDA and CDR2 as SQIVND (reference sequence). Trimming pared 5 bases from V and 0 bases from J, leaving 11 bases between. The CDR3 sequence is CASSDYRDSYEQYF. The CDR3, as DNA: TGTGCCAGTAGTGACTACAGGGACTCCTACGAGCAGTACTTC.

The chain links TRBV19 to TRBJ1-2; 7 positions agree with TRBD1. The germline gives CDR1 LNHDA, CDR2 SQIVND (reference sequence). This CDR3 spans 17 amino acids. V trimming: 6 bases; J trimming: 0 bases; junction bases outside the gene matches: 13. CDR3 nucleotides: TGTGCCAGTAGCCTTTTGTCCGGGACAGTTTCTAACTATGGCTACACCTTC. Its translation is CASSLLSGTVSNYGYTF.

This sequence joins TRBV7-2 and TRBJ1-2; the D gene is possibly TRBD1 (6 bases). Germline CDR1 SGHTA, CDR2 FQGNSA. The CDR3 has 15 residues. V was pared by 4 bases and J by 4 bases, with 16 bases between. CDR3 amino acids: CASSSNRGRAYGYTF. DNA of the CDR3: TGTGCCAGCAGCTCCAATCGGGGGCGGGCCTATGGCTACACCTTC.

This chain uses TRBV2 with TRBJ1-1; D is undetermined. The CDR3 loop spans 12 amino acids. Trimming cost V 8 bases and J 6 bases, with 13 bases left between them. Germline V lookup: CDR1 SNHLY, CDR2 FYNNEI. CDR3 nucleotide sequence: TGTGCCAGCTCCTTTGGGGTTTCTGAAGCTTTCTTT. Translation gives CASSFGVSEAFF.

This clone was seen just once. The CDR3 region is CASSHGQGYEQYF. The CDR3, as DNA: TGTGCCAGCAGTCACGGACAGGGCTACGAGCAGTACTTC. J is TRBJ2-7 and V is TRBV12-3 or TRBV12-4, with 8 bases lining up with TRBD1. V lost 5 bases to trimming and J lost 3 bases; unmatched junction nucleotides: 3. The CDR3 loop spans 13 amino acids.

This chain joins TRBV6-2 or TRBV6-3 and TRBJ2-2; possibly TRBD1 for D (5 bases). The V end lost 2 bases, the J end lost 7 bases, and 14 bases lay between the germline ends. This CDR3 has 15 residues. The germline V gene encodes CDR1 MNHEY and CDR2 SVGEGT. For the CDR3, the DNA is TGTGCCAGCAGTTACGCCCCCAGGGCAGGCGGGGAGCTGTTTTTT. Translated: CASSYAPRAGGELFF.

This sequence joins TRBV5-6 and TRBJ1-5; TRBD1 might be the D (5 bases). The CDR3 loop spans 18 amino acids. Trimming cost V 1 base and J 4 bases, with 21 bases left between them. Germline loops: CDR1 SGHDT, CDR2 YYEEEE. The CDR3 here is CASSLHYSGRTANQPQHF. The CDR3 DNA sequence: TGTGCCAGCAGCTTGCACTACTCAGGGAGGACGGCTAATCAGCCCCAGCATTTT. The variable domain in full, completed from reference TRBV5-6 and TRBJ1-5, reads DAGVTQSPTHLIKTRGQQVTLRCSPKSGHDTVSWYQQALGQGPQFIFQYYEEEERQRGNFPDRFSGHQFPNYSSELNVNALLLGDSALYLCASSLHYSGRTANQPQHFGDGTRLSIL.

The chain uses TRBV30 and TRBJ2-1, with D possibly TRBD1 on 5 matching bases. Germline V gene data show CDR1 as GTSNPN and CDR2 as SVGIG (reference sequence). CDR3 length: 17 residues. Trimming cost V 3 bases and J 8 bases, with 26 bases left between them. CDR3 bases: TGTGCCTGGAGGTTGAGAGTGGGTGGGGTCAGGGATCATGAGCAGTTCTTC. It translates to CAWRLRVGGVRDHEQFF.

The rearrangement joins TRBV25-1 to TRBJ2-5; D not resolved. The CDR3 is made up of 13 amino acids. Trimming shortened V by 0 bases and J by 5 bases, and 7 bases separated the two germline ends. Per the germline V gene, CDR1 is MGHDK and CDR2 is SYGVNS. This CDR3 is CASSEYGWETQYF. CDR3 coding DNA: TGTGCCAGCAGTGAATATGGGTGGGAGACCCAGTACTTC.

The chain employs TRBV19 and TRBJ1-4; D not certain. Germline V gene lookup returns CDR1 LNHDA and CDR2 SQIVND (reference sequence). Trimming stripped 3 bases from V and 0 bases from J, with 8 bases between. CDR3 length equals 15 residues. The CDR3 bases are TGTGCCAGTAGTATCGTCGAAGCAACTAATGAAAAACTGTTTTTT. Its protein is CASSIVEATNEKLFF.

The chain couples TRBV28 to TRBJ2-5; weak D call: TRBD2 (5 bases). CDR1 and CDR2 from the germline V gene are MDHEN and SYDVKM. Trimming left V 2 bases short and J 2 bases short, with 9 bases between. CDR3 size: 14 residues. This CDR3 reads CASSLKDWQETQYF. In DNA form, the CDR3 reads TGTGCCAGCAGTTTAAAGGACTGGCAAGAGACCCAGTACTTC.

V and J are TRBV6-6 and TRBJ1-1; tentative D call: TRBD1 (5 bases). CDR1 is MNHNY and CDR2 is SVGAGI in the germline V gene (reference sequence). The CDR3 loop spans 13 amino acids. Trimming took 4 bases from V and 7 from J, leaving 13 bases between them. CDR3 DNA sequence: TGTGCCAGCAGTTTTACAGAGGGGTTTGAAGCTTTCTTT. This encodes CASSFTEGFEAFF.

This rearrangement joins TRBV3-1 (or the pseudogene TRBV3-2) to TRBJ2-7, with 10 bases identical to TRBD2. The CDR3 spans 17 residues. Per germline, CDR1 LGHDT and CDR2 YNNKEL (reference sequence). After removal of 1 base from V and 2 bases from J, the junction contained 8 bases not matched to a gene. The CDR3 here is CASSQVLRLAGTYEQYF. CDR3 bases: TGTGCCAGCAGCCAAGTATTGAGACTAGCGGGCACCTACGAGCAGTACTTC.

The chain recombines TRBV12-3 or TRBV12-4 with TRBJ1-4; D gene uncertain. Trimming removed 8 bases from V and 8 bases from J, with 9 bases in between. This CDR3 has 11 amino acids. For the CDR3, the DNA is TGTGCCAGCGGGGTTAGAGAAAAACTGTTTTTT. This translates into CASGVREKLFF.

This clone was detected only a few times. The chain links TRBV30 to TRBJ1-1; D is unclear. Germline V gene sequence: CDR1 GTSNPN, CDR2 SVGIG (reference sequence). Trimming pared 3 bases from V and 0 bases from J, leaving 11 bases between. This CDR3 is 14 amino acids long. CDR3 DNA: TGTGCCTGGAGCCGTGGAACCATGAACACTGAAGCTTTCTTT. Amino acid sequence: CAWSRGTMNTEAFF.

This clone was recorded only once. V is TRBV19 and J is TRBJ2-3; no firm D call. Trimming cost V 0 bases and J 6 bases, with 7 bases left between them. This CDR3 comprises 13 residues. Germline V gene lookup returns CDR1 LNHDA and CDR2 SQIVND (reference sequence). The CDR3 DNA reads TGTGCCAGTAGTATAGATCGGCTGGATACGCAGTATTTT. Residues: CASSIDRLDTQYF.

This clone was seen a few times. The J gene is TRBJ1-2, the V gene TRBV27, with D perhaps matching TRBD1 (5 bases). The CDR3 has 14 residues. CDR1 and CDR2 from the germline V gene are MNHEY and SMNVEV (reference sequence). V was shortened by 2 bases and J by 6 bases, with 13 bases between the two germline ends. CDR3 nucleotides: TGTGCCAGCAGTTTAGGGAGGGGCCCACATGGCTACACCTTC. Translation: CASSLGRGPHGYTF.

The rearrangement links TRBV7-9 to TRBJ1-3; TRBD1 might be the D (5 bases). Looked up from germline, CDR1 is SEHNR and CDR2 is FQNEAQ (reference sequence). The CDR3 has 15 residues. The germline V and J ends were trimmed by 0 bases and 3 bases, with 9 bases remaining between them. The CDR3 spells CASSLARQFGNTIYF. As DNA, the CDR3 is TGTGCCAGCAGCTTAGCGAGACAGTTTGGAAACACCATATATTTT.

The CDR3 loop is CASSRTGTGSTDTQYF. CDR3 nucleotide sequence: TGCGCCAGCAGCCGCACCGGGACAGGGAGCACAGATACGCAGTATTTT. The rearrangement uses TRBV4-1 and TRBJ2-3, with TRBD1 identical over 9 bases. Germline V gives CDR1 MGHRA, CDR2 YSYEKL. The CDR3 extends over 16 amino acids. V was pared by 4 bases and J by 0 bases, with 5 bases of the junction left unmatched.

The chain combines TRBV6-5 with TRBJ1-1, with D unclear. CDR1 is MNHEY, CDR2 SVGAGI, per germline. V gave up 0 bases and J gave up 6 bases, with 11 bases separating them. The CDR3 has 14 residues. The CDR3 DNA follows: TGTGCCAGCAGTTACTCGGAGGGAGGAGCTGAAGCTTTCTTT. Its protein product is CASSYSEGGAEAFF.

The rearrangement links TRBV19 to TRBJ1-2; tentatively, D is TRBD1 (5 bases). The CDR3 is made up of 14 amino acids. Trimming removed 8 bases from V and 3 bases from J, with 16 bases in between. The germline V gene encodes CDR1 LNHDA and CDR2 SQIVND (reference sequence). The CDR3 region has the DNA TGTGCCAGTTCCCTGGGGAGGGGTGACTATGGCTACACCTTC. As protein: CASSLGRGDYGYTF.